This T cell receptor beta chain was recorded in a study of spatial heterogeneity in lung cancer. As for the study in general: Detection consistently captured more beta-chain sequences than alpha-chain sequences. The average count in raw reads for each unique TCR and UMI combination exceeded eight appearances.

The time point was: sample taken at primary tumor resection. Donors were some 72 untreated early-stage non-small cell lung cancer patients. TCRdb reanalysed the 5' RACE reads using MiXCR and keeps one entry per CDR3 protein. Of more than 10,000 distinct CDR3 sequences listed, 3% to 4% are singletons. Findings and limits, study-wide: Ubiquitous expanded TCR counts tracked ubiquitous nonsynonymous mutations; regional expanded TCR counts tracked regional nonsynonymous mutations. Tumors with more nonsynonymous mutations had more expanded intratumoral alpha and beta TCRs.

Between the trimmed V and J ends, which lost 3 bases and 3 bases, there was a span of 15 bases. Germline CDR1 and CDR2: LGHNA and YNFKEQ. The CDR3 spans 15 residues. This clonotype ranks as medium-sized. Its antigen is unidentified. The chain employs TRBV4-2 and TRBJ2-7; tentative D call: TRBD1 (6 bases). The sequence was obtained from a male donor with early-stage non-small cell lung cancer. Material: lung tumor tissue, obtained at surgery. CDR3: CASSHLQGDHYEQYF. The CDR3 region has the DNA TGTGCCAGCAGCCACCTACAGGGAGACCACTACGAGCAGTACTTC.